This entry lists 21 T cell receptor beta chains sequenced from one sample in a study of blood T cell repertoires in COVID-19. Some clones are missing from TCRdb's copy, which holds only in-frame ones; the method was immunoSEQ multiplex PCR. In the table there are some 300,000 clones, 85% to 90% of which are singletons. Sequencing was performed on peripheral blood. The receptors here all came from a woman aged 45 to 65 with COVID-19, enrolled during active disease.

The V and J genes are TRBV19 and TRBJ1-4; unclear D gene. CDR1 and CDR2 from the germline V gene are LNHDA and SQIVND (reference sequence). The CDR3 is made up of 12 amino acids. The V end lost 7 bases, the J end lost 6 bases, and 9 bases lay between the germline ends. This CDR3 is CASNFGYEKLFF. The CDR3 DNA sequence: TGTGCCAGTAATTTCGGTTATGAAAAACTGTTTTTT.

This clone was seen once. This chain joins TRBV7-8 and TRBJ1-2, with 8 bases matching TRBD1. The V gene's germline CDR1 is SGHVS and CDR2 FQNEAQ. With 3 bases clipped from V and 3 bases from J, the junction kept 3 bases outside the gene matches. The CDR3 is 14 residues long. Here the CDR3 reads CASSLGTGDYGYTF. The CDR3 DNA follows: TGTGCCAGCAGCTTGGGGACAGGAGACTATGGCTACACCTTC.

The J gene is TRBJ2-2, the V gene TRBV13, with a tentative D call TRBD2 (7 bases). The ends were cut back, 6 bases at V and 0 bases at J, with 14 bases in the middle. This CDR3 is 16 amino acids long. Germline V lookup: CDR1 PRHDT, CDR2 FYEKMQ (reference sequence). CDR3 protein: CASSPGGNTNTGELFF. The CDR3 DNA reads as TGTGCCAGCAGTCCGGGGGGCAATACGAACACCGGGGAGCTGTTTTTT.

The rearrangement links TRBV4-1 to TRBJ2-1; the match to TRBD1 covers 9 bases. CDR1 and CDR2 from the germline V gene are MGHRA and YSYEKL. The CDR3 extends over 16 amino acids. V gave up 1 base and J gave up 7 bases; unmatched junction bases: 8. CDR3 nucleotides: TGCGCCAGCAGCCAAGCCGGGACAGGGCTGAGGAATGAGCAGTTCTTC. This encodes CASSQAGTGLRNEQFF.

The gene calls are TRBV5-1 and TRBJ2-1, with 8 bases aligning to TRBD2. There are 16 residues in the CDR3. Germline-derived CDR1 and CDR2 are SGHRS and YFSETQ. The junction had 6 bases not matched to a gene; V was cut back by 3 bases and J by 1 base. CDR3 nucleotide sequence: TGCGCCAGCAGCTCGGGGGGGGCGCCATCCTACAATGAGCAGTTCTTC. It encodes CASSSGGAPSYNEQFF. Full variable domain (missing parts from reference TRBV5-1 and TRBJ2-1): KAGVTQTPRYLIKTRGQQVTLSCSPISGHRSVSWYQQTPGQGLQFLFEYFSETQRNKGNFPGRFSGRQFSNSRSEMNVSTLELGDSALYLCASSSGGAPSYNEQFFGPGTRLTVL.

The chain carries TRBV3-1 (or the pseudogene TRBV3-2) and TRBJ2-7, with TRBD2 matching over 10 bases. Trimming cost V 1 base and J 7 bases; bases outside gene matches: 10. Looked up from germline, CDR1 is LGHDT and CDR2 is YNNKEL (reference sequence). The CDR3 spans 16 residues. The CDR3 sequence is CASSQVIPAGGGEQYF. CDR3 DNA: TGTGCCAGCAGCCAAGTAATTCCAGCGGGAGGGGGAGAGCAGTACTTC.

As concerns this clone: Compared with germline, one end of the junction differs, possibly owing to a read error. The chain uses TRBV7-9 and TRBJ2-5; the match to TRBD2 covers 12 bases. This CDR3 region has 18 residues. CDR1 and CDR2 (germline): SEHNR, FQNEAQ (reference sequence). CDR3 residues: CASSPGSTSGRFQVTQYF. The CDR3 nucleotides read TGTGCCAGCAGCCCCGGATCGACTAGCGGGAGATTCCAAGTGACCCAGTACTTC.

This chain connects TRBV10-2 to TRBJ2-7, with 7 bases lining up with TRBD1. Germline CDR1 WSHSY, CDR2 SAAADI. Trimming took 7 bases from V and 3 from J; bases not matched to a gene: 3. The CDR3 is made up of 12 amino acids. DNA for the CDR3: TGCGCCAGCAAGACAGGGAGCTACGAGCAGTACTTC. Its translation: CASKTGSYEQYF.

The V call is TRBV2, the J call TRBJ2-7; TRBD2 matches 13 bases. This CDR3 comprises 15 residues. Germline trimming cut 6 bases from V and 6 bases from J; bases unmatched to any gene: 8. The germline V gene encodes CDR1 SNHLY and CDR2 FYNNEI. The DNA of the CDR3 is TGTGCCAGCAGCATGACTAGCGGGAGGATTGGCGAGCAGTACTTC. Protein sequence: CASSMTSGRIGEQYF.

The chain couples TRBV18 to TRBJ1-3; 7 nucleotides align to TRBD1. J gave up 4 bases and V 5 bases, and 5 bases lay outside the gene matches. The CDR3 has 14 residues. The germline gives CDR1 KGHSH, CDR2 LQKENI. This CDR3 is CASSAGQTGNTIYF. The CDR3, as DNA: TGTGCCAGCTCAGCGGGACAGACAGGAAACACCATATATTTT.

This clone was recorded only once. This chain links TRBV18 with TRBJ2-7; weak D call: TRBD2 (5 bases). The CDR3 spans 12 residues. The germline V and J ends were trimmed by 6 bases and 6 bases, with 12 bases remaining between them. Looked up from germline, CDR1 is KGHSH and CDR2 is LQKENI. The CDR3 DNA follows: TGTGCCAGCTCGCGGGCAGTCGGCGAGCAGTACTTC. It translates to CASSRAVGEQYF.

This sequence joins TRBV18 and TRBJ1-1; 7 bases map to TRBD1. The CDR3 has 14 residues. From germline, CDR1 is KGHSH and CDR2 LQKENI. J lost 5 bases, V lost 5 bases, and 8 bases had no gene match. The CDR3 sequence: CASSADRDRTEAFF. The DNA of the CDR3 is TGTGCCAGCTCAGCCGACAGGGATAGGACTGAAGCTTTCTTT.

V gene TRBV5-1 combines with J gene TRBJ2-7, with D maybe TRBD1 (6 bases). Trimming left V 1 base short and J 0 bases short, with 17 bases between. This CDR3 spans 17 amino acids. Looked up from germline, CDR1 is SGHRS and CDR2 is YFSETQ. The CDR3 nucleotides read TGCGCCAGCAGCTTGAACAGGGCTAACCCCCTCTCCTACGAGCAGTACTTC. Its translation: CASSLNRANPLSYEQYF.

The V gene is TRBV6-5, the J gene TRBJ2-7; D uncertain. Trimming shortened V by 4 bases and J by 0 bases, and 4 bases separated the two germline ends. Germline V gene sequence: CDR1 MNHEY, CDR2 SVGAGI. This CDR3 has 12 amino acids. The CDR3 loop is CASSFISYEQYF. The CDR3 DNA reads TGTGCCAGCAGTTTCATCTCCTACGAGCAGTACTTC.

The chain employs TRBV6-5 and TRBJ1-1; 9 bases are a match to TRBD1. The V and J ends lost 8 bases and 0 bases, in that order; junction bases with no gene match: 7. The CDR3 length is 15 residues. Germline V gene data show CDR1 as MNHEY and CDR2 as SVGAGI. CDR3 sequence reads: CASPVGQGMNTEAFF. DNA for the CDR3: TGTGCCAGCCCCGTGGGACAGGGTATGAACACTGAAGCTTTCTTT.

The chain combines TRBV18 with TRBJ2-7, with TRBD2 as a possible D gene (6 bases). With 6 bases removed from V and 0 bases from J, the gap between germline ends came to 9 bases. This CDR3 is built from 13 residues. Looked up from germline, CDR1 is KGHSH and CDR2 is LQKENI. CDR3 amino acids: CASSPTSSYEQYF. The CDR3 DNA reads as TGTGCCAGCTCGCCGACTAGCTCCTACGAGCAGTACTTC. Complete variable domain (other parts from reference TRBV18 and TRBJ2-7): NAGVMQNPRHLVRRRGQEARLRCSPMKGHSHVYWYRQLPEEGLKFMVYLQKENIIDESGMPKERFSAEFPKEGPSILRIQQVVRGDSAAYFCASSPTSSYEQYFGPGTRLTVT.

The J gene is TRBJ2-6, the V gene TRBV7-3; D gene unclear. V lost 4 bases and J 2 bases, leaving 9 bases between the germline ends. The CDR3 is 15 residues long. Germline V gene sequence: CDR1 SGHTA, CDR2 FQGTGA. This CDR3 reads CASSSRLAGANVLTF. In DNA, the CDR3 is TGTGCCAGCAGCTCGAGGTTGGCTGGGGCCAACGTCCTGACTTTC.

The rearrangement uses TRBV7-9 and TRBJ2-7; D might be TRBD1 (5 bases). Deletions cut 5 bases from V and 3 bases from J, with 11 bases between. The germline V gene has CDR1 SEHNR and CDR2 FQNEAQ (reference sequence). This CDR3 spans 13 amino acids. The CDR3 region is CASSTRQSYEQYF. The CDR3, as DNA: TGTGCCAGCAGCACAAGACAGAGCTACGAGCAGTACTTC.

This sequence joins TRBV6-1 and TRBJ2-1; TRBD2 aligns across 7 bases. V shed 3 bases and J 4 bases; nucleotides not matched to a gene: 3. The CDR3 loop spans 14 amino acids. CDR1 is MNHNS, CDR2 SASEGT, per germline. The DNA for the CDR3 is TGTGCCAGCAGTGAGGGCGGGAGTTACAATGAGCAGTTCTTC. This codes for CASSEGGSYNEQFF.

The chain joins TRBV19 to TRBJ1-6; possibly TRBD1 for D (6 bases). Deletions cut 3 bases from V and 5 bases from J, with 11 bases between. This CDR3 has 15 residues. The germline CDR1 and CDR2 sequences are LNHDA and SQIVND (reference sequence). CDR3 residues: CASSIGQLNNSPLHF. CDR3 nucleotides: TGTGCCAGTAGTATTGGACAGCTTAATAATTCACCCCTCCACTTT.

The rearrangement joins TRBV3-1 (or the pseudogene TRBV3-2) to TRBJ2-5; no reliable D call. V was pared by 0 bases and J by 7 bases, with 15 bases between. This CDR3 is built from 15 residues. CDR1 and CDR2 from the germline V gene are LGHDT and YNNKEL (reference sequence). The CDR3 region has the DNA TGTGCCAGCAGCCAAGATGGGCTCAAAGCAGGGACCCAGTACTTC. It translates to CASSQDGLKAGTQYF.